The source of this T cell receptor beta chain is a study of PD-1 blockade in classical Hodgkin lymphoma. Findings and caveats of the study: Why repertoires differed is undefined; disease activity or prior therapy possibly contributed. Whoever responded completely had baseline diversity much like that seen in newly diagnosed patients.

Time point meaning: cycle 4 day 1 (C4D1), after five to seven weeks of nivolumab. All the patients suffered relapse after autologous stem cell transplantation, and brentuximab vedotin exposure differed. Out of thawed PBMCs, magnetic negative selection purified CD4+ T cells. CDR1 MDHEN and CDR2 SYDVKM come from the germline V gene. This CDR3 region has 13 residues. With V trimmed by 8 bases and J by 5 bases, 9 bases remained unmatched. On this clone itself: The antigen is not known.

Sequencing was performed with immunoSEQ multiplex PCR; in TCRdb, only in-frame clones are kept and a portion is missing. The sample shows 20,000 or so clones, approximately 87% of them seen only once. This clonotype was sampled from a human donor with classical Hodgkin lymphoma. The sample in question was CD4+ T cells from blood, obtained before the fourth cycle of nivolumab. This rearrangement joins TRBV28 to TRBJ2-7, with 7 bases fitting TRBD1. CDR3 in amino acids: CASGTGQFNEQYF. The CDR3, as DNA: TGTGCCAGCGGGACGGGACAGTTTAACGAGCAGTACTTC.